Listed below are T cell receptor beta chains from one sample, sequenced in a study of shared clonotypes between healthy human individuals. Produced via immunoSEQ multiplex PCR; TCRdb's table is partial and in-frame only. The sample contains some 2.1 million clones, approximately 94% of which appear only once. Sequences were obtained from naive CD8+ T cells sorted from blood. Receptors originate from a young man in good health. CDR3s include the opening cysteine and the closing phenylalanine or tryptophan. D genes are given only for firm matches. Clone size appears in some rows only: once, few, many, or a class for an expanded clone.

d_call: TRBD1; j_call: TRBJ1-1; clone_size: .; v_call: TRBV9; cdr3_nt: TGTGCCAGCAGCCCCCAAGCGGCAGGGGGCACTGAAGCTTTCTTT; cdr3_aa: CASSPQAAGGTEAFF
d_call: .; j_call: TRBJ2-5; clone_size: .; v_call: TRBV10-3; cdr3_nt: TGTGCCATCAGTGAACCTCTCTCACCCCTCCCGGAGACCCAGTACTTC; cdr3_aa: CAISEPLSPLPETQYF
d_call: TRBD1; j_call: TRBJ2-7; clone_size: .; v_call: TRBV5-1; cdr3_nt: TGCGCCAGCAGCTTGCCCGCGGACAGGGAAGGGGCCTACGAGCAGTACTTC; cdr3_aa: CASSLPADREGAYEQYF
d_call: .; j_call: TRBJ1-1; clone_size: .; v_call: TRBV4-1; cdr3_nt: TGCGCCAGCAGCCAAGAGGGGGGGCTCGGCACTGAAGCTTTCTTT; cdr3_aa: CASSQEGGLGTEAFF
d_call: TRBD1; j_call: TRBJ2-7; clone_size: .; v_call: TRBV30; cdr3_nt: TGTGCCTCCAGGACAGGGAGCTCCTACGAGCAGTACTTC; cdr3_aa: CASRTGSSYEQYF
d_call: .; j_call: TRBJ1-6; clone_size: .; v_call: TRBV28; cdr3_nt: TGTGCCAGTTCCTGGGGGACCTGGAATTCACCCCTCCACTTT; cdr3_aa: CASSWGTWNSPLHF
d_call: .; j_call: TRBJ2-3; clone_size: once; v_call: TRBV27; cdr3_nt: TGTGCCAGCAGTACCAGGGACGCAGCTAGCACAGATACGCAGTATTTT; cdr3_aa: CASSTRDAASTDTQYF
d_call: TRBD1; j_call: TRBJ2-1; clone_size: few; v_call: TRBV19; cdr3_nt: TGTGCCAGTAGTATAAGACAGGGCCACAATGAGCAGTTCTTC; cdr3_aa: CASSIRQGHNEQFF
d_call: .; j_call: TRBJ2-5; clone_size: .; v_call: TRBV30; cdr3_nt: TGTGCCTGGAGCTCCGGGACGCTAGAGACCCAGTACTTC; cdr3_aa: CAWSSGTLETQYF
d_call: TRBD2; j_call: TRBJ2-3; clone_size: .; v_call: TRBV11-2; cdr3_nt: TGTGCCAGCACTAGCGGGAGAGTGACAGATACGCAGTATTTT; cdr3_aa: CASTSGRVTDTQYF
d_call: .; j_call: TRBJ1-1; clone_size: .; v_call: TRBV19; cdr3_nt: TGTGCCAGTAGTCCTCTCCCGGGGGCGGGGGAAGCTTTCTTT; cdr3_aa: CASSPLPGAGEAFF
d_call: .; j_call: TRBJ2-7; clone_size: once; v_call: TRBV6-6; cdr3_nt: TGTGCCAGCAGTTACTCGGCTCACGAGCAGTACTTC; cdr3_aa: CASSYSAHEQYF
d_call: .; j_call: TRBJ2-5; clone_size: .; v_call: TRBV5-1; cdr3_nt: TGCGCCAGCAGCCCCAGGGACCCACACCAAGAGACCCAGTACTTC; cdr3_aa: CASSPRDPHQETQYF
d_call: .; j_call: TRBJ2-4; clone_size: .; v_call: TRBV30; cdr3_nt: TGTGCCTGGATGTACAGTCGAAACATTCAGTACTTC; cdr3_aa: CAWMYSRNIQYF
d_call: TRBD2; j_call: TRBJ2-1; clone_size: .; v_call: TRBV6-5; cdr3_nt: TGTGCCAGCAGTCCTAGCGGGGGGGCCGTTACCGAGTTCTTC; cdr3_aa: CASSPSGGAVTEFF
d_call: .; j_call: TRBJ2-5; clone_size: .; v_call: TRBV25-1; cdr3_nt: TGTGCCAGCAGTGAACGGGGGATGGAGACCCAGTACTTC; cdr3_aa: CASSERGMETQYF
d_call: .; j_call: TRBJ1-6; clone_size: .; v_call: TRBV2; cdr3_nt: TGTGCCAGCACTCTGGTTGCGAGTTCACCCCTCCACTTT; cdr3_aa: CASTLVASSPLHF
d_call: TRBD2; j_call: TRBJ2-1; clone_size: .; v_call: TRBV10-3; cdr3_nt: TGTGCCATCAGTGAGGGACTAGCGAACTACAATGAGCAGTTCTTC; cdr3_aa: CAISEGLANYNEQFF
d_call: .; j_call: TRBJ1-4; clone_size: .; v_call: TRBV4-3; cdr3_nt: TGCGCCAGCAGCCAAGGGACCGGCTTAAATGAAAAACTGTTTTTT; cdr3_aa: CASSQGTGLNEKLFF
d_call: TRBD2; j_call: TRBJ2-5; clone_size: .; v_call: TRBV4-1; cdr3_nt: TGCGCCAGCAGCCATCCTCAAGCGGGACAAGAGACCCAGTACTTC; cdr3_aa: CASSHPQAGQETQYF
d_call: .; j_call: TRBJ2-7; clone_size: .; v_call: TRBV27; cdr3_nt: TGTGCCAGCAGTCCCCTCGCGGGTTCCTACGAGCAGTACTTC; cdr3_aa: CASSPLAGSYEQYF
d_call: .; j_call: TRBJ2-1; clone_size: .; v_call: TRBV10-1; cdr3_nt: TGCGCCAGCAGTGGCCCCGGGGCGGTCTCCTACAATGAGCAGTTCTTC; cdr3_aa: CASSGPGAVSYNEQFF
d_call: .; j_call: TRBJ2-1; clone_size: .; v_call: TRBV5-1; cdr3_nt: TGCGCCAGCAGCTACGTATCGGGGGTTTACAATGAGCAGTTCTTC; cdr3_aa: CASSYVSGVYNEQFF
d_call: .; j_call: TRBJ2-7; clone_size: .; v_call: TRBV7-9; cdr3_nt: TGTGCCAGCAGGGTGGGGGGCTCCTACGAGCAGTACTTC; cdr3_aa: CASRVGGSYEQYF